This T cell receptor beta chain was profiled in a study of T-cell reconstitution after alpha-beta-depleted transplantation in children. CDR1 is MNHEY, CDR2 SMNVEV, per germline (reference sequence). This CDR3 contains 15 residues. The trim removed 0 bases at V and 4 bases at J, leaving 2 bases unmatched. Preparation of the TCRbeta library used unique molecular identifiers. One entry per CDR3 protein results from TCRdb running MiXCR on the PCR reads. The sample includes just under 250,000 distinct CDR3 sequences, more than 20% seen only once; the top ten take roughly 2.5%. The sample holds many counts of this clonotype. What it recognizes is unknown. The study's findings and limits: Diversity of TCRbeta at day 60 was high in some patients, arising from surviving recipient T cells and thymic progenitors.

The receptor's source is a girl aged 2 to 9 with Fanconi anemia, due to receive a stem cell transplant. J is TRBJ2-5 and V is TRBV27; 10 nucleotides agree with TRBD2. This specimen was PBMCs, taken before TCRalphabeta/CD19-depleted stem cell transplant. CDR3 loop: CASSLSGTSAETQYF. For the CDR3, the DNA is TGTGCCAGCAGTTTATCGGGGACTAGCGCAGAGACCCAGTACTTC.